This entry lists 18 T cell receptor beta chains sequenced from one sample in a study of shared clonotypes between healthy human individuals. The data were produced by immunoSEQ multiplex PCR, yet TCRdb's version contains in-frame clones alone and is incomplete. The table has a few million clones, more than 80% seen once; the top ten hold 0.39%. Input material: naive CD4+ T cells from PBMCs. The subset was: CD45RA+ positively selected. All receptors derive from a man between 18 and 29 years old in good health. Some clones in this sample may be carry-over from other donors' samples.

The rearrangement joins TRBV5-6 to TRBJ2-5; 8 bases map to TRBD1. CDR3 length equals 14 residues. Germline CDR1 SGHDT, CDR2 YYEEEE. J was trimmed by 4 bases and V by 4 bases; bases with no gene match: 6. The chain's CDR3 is CASSNGQGGETQYF. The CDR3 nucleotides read TGTGCCAGCAGCAACGGACAGGGAGGAGAGACCCAGTACTTC.

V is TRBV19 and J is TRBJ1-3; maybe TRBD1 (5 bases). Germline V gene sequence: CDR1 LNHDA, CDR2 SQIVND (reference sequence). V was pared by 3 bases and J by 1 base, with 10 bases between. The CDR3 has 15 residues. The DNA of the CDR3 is TGTGCCAGTAGTATCCCCGACAGTTCTGGAAACACCATATATTTT. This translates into CASSIPDSSGNTIYF.

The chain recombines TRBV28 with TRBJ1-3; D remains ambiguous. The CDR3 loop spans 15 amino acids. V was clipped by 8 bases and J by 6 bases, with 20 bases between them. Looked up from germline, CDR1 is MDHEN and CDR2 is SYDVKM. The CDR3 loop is CASFSARDGLNTIYF. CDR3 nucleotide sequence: TGTGCCAGCTTCTCCGCGAGGGATGGCCTAAACACCATATATTTT. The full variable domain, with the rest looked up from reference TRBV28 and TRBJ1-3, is DVKVTQSSRYLVKRTGEKVFLECVQDMDHENMFWYRQDPGLGLRLIYFSYDVKMKEKGDIPEGYSVSREKKERFSLILESASTNQTSMYLCASFSARDGLNTIYFGEGSWLTVV.

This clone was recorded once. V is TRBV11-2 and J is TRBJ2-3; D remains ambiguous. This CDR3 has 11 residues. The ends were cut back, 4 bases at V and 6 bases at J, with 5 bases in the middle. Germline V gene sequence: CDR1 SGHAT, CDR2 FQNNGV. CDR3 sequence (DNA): TGTGCCAGCAGCTGGTGGGATACGCAGTATTTT. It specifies CASSWWDTQYF.

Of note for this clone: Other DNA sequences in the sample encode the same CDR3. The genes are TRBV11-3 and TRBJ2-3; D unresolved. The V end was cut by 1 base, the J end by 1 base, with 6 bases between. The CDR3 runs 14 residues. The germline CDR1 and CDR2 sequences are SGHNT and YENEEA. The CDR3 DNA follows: TGTGCCAGCAGCTTAGGCGGTGGCACAGATACGCAGTATTTT. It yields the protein CASSLGGGTDTQYF. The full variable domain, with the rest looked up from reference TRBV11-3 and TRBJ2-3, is EAGVVQSPRYKIIEKKQPVAFWCNPISGHNTLYWYLQNLGQGPELLIRYENEEAVDDSQLPKDRFSAERLKGVDSTLKIQPAELGDSAVYLCASSLGGGTDTQYFGPGTRLTVL.

The CDR3 DNA reads TGTGCCAGCAGCGACTGGACAGGGGTAAACACCGGGGAGCTGTTTTTT. As protein: CASSDWTGVNTGELFF. The V and J genes are TRBV7-3 and TRBJ2-2; 9 positions match TRBD1. The germline V gene encodes CDR1 SGHTA and CDR2 FQGTGA. The CDR3 consists of 16 residues. The ends lost 5 bases at V and 2 bases at J; junction bases unmatched: 6.

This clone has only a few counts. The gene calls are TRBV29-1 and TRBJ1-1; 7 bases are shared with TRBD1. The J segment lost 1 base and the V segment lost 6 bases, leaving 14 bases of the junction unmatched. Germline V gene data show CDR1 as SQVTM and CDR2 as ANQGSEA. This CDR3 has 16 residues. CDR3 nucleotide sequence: TGCAGCGTCAGCTCTCTGACAGGGTACGGGAACACTGAAGCTTTCTTT. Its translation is CSVSSLTGYGNTEAFF.

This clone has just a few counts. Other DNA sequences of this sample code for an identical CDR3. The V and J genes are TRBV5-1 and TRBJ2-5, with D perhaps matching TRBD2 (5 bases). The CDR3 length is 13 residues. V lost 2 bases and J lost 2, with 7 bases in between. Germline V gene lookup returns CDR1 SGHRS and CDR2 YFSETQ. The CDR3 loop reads CASSFSVQETQYF. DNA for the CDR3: TGCGCCAGCAGCTTTAGCGTTCAAGAGACCCAGTACTTC.

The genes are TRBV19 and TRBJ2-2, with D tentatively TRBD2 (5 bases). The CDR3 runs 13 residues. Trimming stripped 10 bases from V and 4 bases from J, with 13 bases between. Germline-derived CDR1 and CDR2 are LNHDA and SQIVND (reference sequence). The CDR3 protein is CATTRSGTGELFF. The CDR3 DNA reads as TGTGCCACTACTAGGAGTGGCACCGGGGAGCTGTTTTTT.

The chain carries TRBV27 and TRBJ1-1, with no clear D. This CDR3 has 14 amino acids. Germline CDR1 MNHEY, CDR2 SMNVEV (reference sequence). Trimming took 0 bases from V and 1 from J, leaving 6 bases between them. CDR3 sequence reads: CASSLSRQNTEAFF. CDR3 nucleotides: TGTGCCAGCAGTTTATCCCGACAGAACACTGAAGCTTTCTTT.

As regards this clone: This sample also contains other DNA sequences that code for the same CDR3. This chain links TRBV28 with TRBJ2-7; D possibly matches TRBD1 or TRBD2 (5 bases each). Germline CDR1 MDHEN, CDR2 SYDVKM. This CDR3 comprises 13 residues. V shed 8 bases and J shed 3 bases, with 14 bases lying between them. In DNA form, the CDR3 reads TGTGCCAGCTCGCCGGGACGGAGCTACGAGCAGTACTTC. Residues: CASSPGRSYEQYF.

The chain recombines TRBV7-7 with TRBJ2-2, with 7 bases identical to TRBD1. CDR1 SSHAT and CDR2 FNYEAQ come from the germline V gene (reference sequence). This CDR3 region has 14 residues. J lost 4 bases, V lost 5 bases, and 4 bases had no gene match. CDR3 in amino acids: CASSRDSLTGELFF. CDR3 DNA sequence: TGTGCCAGCAGCCGGGACAGTCTCACCGGGGAGCTGTTTTTT.

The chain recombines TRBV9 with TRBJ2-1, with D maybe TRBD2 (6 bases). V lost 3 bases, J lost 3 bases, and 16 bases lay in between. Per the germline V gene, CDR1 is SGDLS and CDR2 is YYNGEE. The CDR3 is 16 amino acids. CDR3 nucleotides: TGTGCCAGCAGCGGGCCGGGAGACGGGTTCTACAATGAGCAGTTCTTC. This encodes CASSGPGDGFYNEQFF.

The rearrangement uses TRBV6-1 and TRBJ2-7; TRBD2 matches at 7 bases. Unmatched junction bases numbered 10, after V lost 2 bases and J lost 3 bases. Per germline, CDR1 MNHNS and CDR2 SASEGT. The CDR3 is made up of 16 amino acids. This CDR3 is CASSEKGRVDLYEQYF. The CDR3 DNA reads TGTGCCAGCAGTGAAAAAGGGAGGGTGGATCTCTACGAGCAGTACTTC.

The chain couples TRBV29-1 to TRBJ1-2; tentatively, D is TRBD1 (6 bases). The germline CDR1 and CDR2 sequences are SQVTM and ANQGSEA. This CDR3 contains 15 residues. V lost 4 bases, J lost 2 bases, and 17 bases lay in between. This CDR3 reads CSVVRSSTGNYGYTF. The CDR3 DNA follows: TGCAGCGTTGTTCGTTCATCAACAGGGAACTATGGCTACACCTTC.

CDR3 in amino acids: CASGSGQQETQYF. In DNA form, the CDR3 reads TGTGCTAGTGGTTCAGGGCAGCAAGAGACCCAGTACTTC. The chain has TRBV12-5 and TRBJ2-5; a possible D gene is TRBD1 (5 bases). In germline, CDR1 is LGHNT, CDR2 FRNRAP. The CDR3 length is 13 residues. V dropped 4 bases and J dropped 2 bases, with 8 bases sitting between them.

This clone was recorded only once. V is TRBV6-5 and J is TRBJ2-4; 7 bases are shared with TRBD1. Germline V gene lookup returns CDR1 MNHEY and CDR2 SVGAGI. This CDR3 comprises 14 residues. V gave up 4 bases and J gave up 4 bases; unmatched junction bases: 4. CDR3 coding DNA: TGTGCCAGCAGTTCGGGACAGCTAAAAAACATTCAGTACTTC. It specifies CASSSGQLKNIQYF.

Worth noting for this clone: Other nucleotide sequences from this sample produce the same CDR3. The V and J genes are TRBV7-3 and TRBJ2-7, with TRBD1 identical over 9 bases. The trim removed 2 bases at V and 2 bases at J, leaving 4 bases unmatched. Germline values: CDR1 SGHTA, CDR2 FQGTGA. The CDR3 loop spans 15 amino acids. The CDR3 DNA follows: TGTGCCAGCAGCTTAGGGACAGGGTTAACCTACGAGCAGTACTTC. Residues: CASSLGTGLTYEQYF.